This is a list of T cell receptor beta chains from one sample in a study of T-cell memory formation after mild COVID-19. TCRdb re-analysed the 5' RACE reads in MiXCR, keeping a single row per CDR3 protein. The repertoire holds approximately 340,000 distinct CDR3 sequences, around 15% seen once, with about 20% in the top ten. The sequenced material came from PBMCs or a T cell subset sorted from them (not recorded which). The receptor source for this set is a man aged 18-30 years who had mild COVID-19 (a few samples of this study predate the infection). Cell type and time point are not known. CDR3s include the opening cysteine and the closing phenylalanine or tryptophan. D genes are given only for firm matches. Size values are once, few and many counts, or a class for expanded clones, and some rows have none.

J: TRBJ2-6
V: TRBV4-1
D: .
size: .
DNA: TGCGCCAGCAGCCAAGTCAACTCTGGGGCCAACGTCCTGACTTTC
CDR3: CASSQVNSGANVLTF

J: TRBJ1-2
V: TRBV7-2
D: .
size: many
DNA: TGTGCCAGCAGCTTATGGGCAGCGTATGGCTACACCTTC
CDR3: CASSLWAAYGYTF

J: TRBJ2-1
V: TRBV7-8
D: TRBD2
size: few
DNA: TGTGCCAGCACCGGGACTAGGCCCTACAATGAGCAGTTCTTC
CDR3: CASTGTRPYNEQFF

J: TRBJ2-5
V: TRBV29-1
D: .
size: .
DNA: TGCAGCGTTGAAGGGGAGCAGCCGTACCAAGAGACCCAGTACTTC
CDR3: CSVEGEQPYQETQYF

J: TRBJ2-5
V: TRBV20-1
D: .
size: .
DNA: TGCAGTGCTAGAGGGGGGGCAGTTCAGAAGACCCAGTACTTC
CDR3: CSARGGAVQKTQYF

J: TRBJ2-2
V: TRBV4-3
D: .
size: few
DNA: TGCGCCTCGGGCACAGGGACCACCGGGGAGCTGTTTTTT
CDR3: CASGTGTTGELFF

J: TRBJ1-3
V: TRBV7-2
D: .
size: few
DNA: TGTGCCAGCAGGACCTCTGGAAACACCATATATTTT
CDR3: CASRTSGNTIYF

J: TRBJ1-1
V: TRBV6-5
D: .
size: .
DNA: TGTGCCAGCAGTTACTCAATCCGGGGGGCCGCTTTCTTT
CDR3: CASSYSIRGAAFF

J: TRBJ1-1
V: TRBV20-1
D: .
size: few
DNA: TGCAGTGCTAGAGGGGGGGTCCTCACTGAAGCTTTCTTT
CDR3: CSARGGVLTEAFF

J: TRBJ2-7
V: TRBV12-3/TRBV12-4
D: .
size: .
DNA: TGTGCCAGCACGTCACAGCCGCCAAGGGAGCAGTACTTC
CDR3: CASTSQPPREQYF

J: TRBJ1-1
V: TRBV7-2
D: .
size: .
DNA: TGTGCCAGCAGCTCCCTCCGGTACACTGAAGCTTTCTTT
CDR3: CASSSLRYTEAFF

J: TRBJ1-2
V: TRBV29-1
D: TRBD1
size: .
DNA: TGCAGCGTCGCCCGACAGGGTTGGGGCTACACCTTC
CDR3: CSVARQGWGYTF

J: TRBJ1-1
V: TRBV7-9
D: .
size: .
DNA: TGTGCCAGCAGCTTAGGGGTCATGAACACTGAAGCTTTCTTT
CDR3: CASSLGVMNTEAFF

J: TRBJ2-3
V: TRBV14
D: TRBD2
size: few
DNA: TGTGCCAGCAGCCTGAGGACTAGCCGAGATACGCAGTATTTT
CDR3: CASSLRTSRDTQYF

J: TRBJ1-1
V: TRBV7-2
D: .
size: many
DNA: TGTGCCAGCAGCCTCCAATTGGTGAACACTGAAGCTTTCTTT
CDR3: CASSLQLVNTEAFF

J: TRBJ2-3
V: TRBV27
D: .
size: .
DNA: TGTGCCAGCGCTTCCCCCAGGCGAGGGGTCTGGGGCACAGATACGCAGTATTTT
CDR3: CASASPRRGVWGTDTQYF

J: TRBJ2-6
V: TRBV5-5
D: .
size: few
DNA: TGTGCCAGCAGCTCCCCCGGTAGGCTGTCTGGGGCCAACGTCCTGACTTTC
CDR3: CASSSPGRLSGANVLTF

J: TRBJ2-1
V: TRBV5-5
D: .
size: many
DNA: TGTGCCAGCAGCTTGGACGGGGGAGCCTACAATGAGCAGTTCTTC
CDR3: CASSLDGGAYNEQFF

J: TRBJ1-2
V: TRBV3-1
D: .
size: .
DNA: TGTGCCAGCAGTAACACAGGGAATGGCTACACCTTC
CDR3: CASSNTGNGYTF

J: TRBJ2-5
V: TRBV6-4
D: .
size: .
DNA: TGTGCCAGCAGTGACTCCGAGGCGGGGCAAGAGACCCAGTACTTC
CDR3: CASSDSEAGQETQYF

J: TRBJ1-2
V: TRBV4-1
D: .
size: .
DNA: TGCGCCAGCAGCCAAGAGCTACATTATGGCTACACCTTC
CDR3: CASSQELHYGYTF

J: TRBJ2-5
V: TRBV9
D: .
size: .
DNA: TGTGCCAGCAGCCCATCTGAGAGGGTACTAGAGACCCAGTACTTC
CDR3: CASSPSERVLETQYF

J: TRBJ1-5
V: TRBV4-1
D: .
size: .
DNA: TGCGCCAGCAGCCAAGTCCACGGGAAAAAGGATCAGCCCCAGCATTTT
CDR3: CASSQVHGKKDQPQHF

J: TRBJ1-5
V: TRBV29-1
D: TRBD1
size: few
DNA: TGCAGCGTTGTGGGACAGGACAATCAGCCCCAGCATTTT
CDR3: CSVVGQDNQPQHF

J: TRBJ1-5
V: TRBV27
D: .
size: .
DNA: TGTGCCAGCGGGAAAAATAATCAGCCCCAGCATTTT
CDR3: CASGKNNQPQHF

J: TRBJ2-7
V: TRBV7-9
D: TRBD1
size: .
DNA: TGTGCCAGCAGCGTACCGGGACAGGGTATCAACGAGCAGTACTTC
CDR3: CASSVPGQGINEQYF

J: TRBJ2-2
V: TRBV24-1
D: .
size: .
DNA: TGTGCCACCAGGGGGTGGGGCACCGGGGAGCTGTTTTTT
CDR3: CATRGWGTGELFF

J: TRBJ2-1
V: TRBV7-9
D: TRBD1
size: .
DNA: TGTGCCAGCGGATCAGGGGGCTCCTACAATGAGCAGTTCTTC
CDR3: CASGSGGSYNEQFF

J: TRBJ2-5
V: TRBV4-3
D: .
size: few
DNA: TGCGCCAGCAGCCAAGGCATCGGGGGCTGGGAGACCCAGTACTTC
CDR3: CASSQGIGGWETQYF

J: TRBJ2-7
V: TRBV7-6
D: .
size: many
DNA: TGTGCCAGCAGCTTAGGTGCGGGGGCCCTCTACGAGCAGTACTTC
CDR3: CASSLGAGALYEQYF

J: TRBJ1-5
V: TRBV6-6
D: .
size: few
DNA: TGTGCGGAGGGGGGCACGAGCAATCAGCCCCAGCATTTT
CDR3: CAEGGTSNQPQHF

J: TRBJ1-1
V: TRBV12-3/TRBV12-4
D: .
size: .
DNA: TGTGCCAGCAGTTTATATGGCGGCCAGCTTTCTGAAGCTTTCTTT
CDR3: CASSLYGGQLSEAFF

J: TRBJ2-3
V: TRBV11-2
D: TRBD1
size: few
DNA: TGTGCCAGCAGCCACGGGACAGGGGGCGCTTCACCCGATACGCAGTATTTT
CDR3: CASSHGTGGASPDTQYF

J: TRBJ1-3
V: TRBV9
D: TRBD1
size: few
DNA: TGTGCCAGCAGCGCCCTGACAGGGCCAGGAAACACCATATATTTT
CDR3: CASSALTGPGNTIYF

J: TRBJ2-1
V: TRBV20-1
D: .
size: few
DNA: TGCAGTGCGGTACCTCCCCGGGGGGCGGTGGATGAGCAGTTCTTC
CDR3: CSAVPPRGAVDEQFF

J: TRBJ2-5
V: TRBV5-1
D: .
size: few
DNA: TGCGCCAGCAGCTTCCGCGGGATTGAGGAGACCCAGTACTTC
CDR3: CASSFRGIEETQYF

J: TRBJ1-1
V: TRBV6-5
D: .
size: .
DNA: TGTGCCACCTCAGGGTGGGGGCGCAGTAAGACACCCATGAACACTGAAGCTTTCTTT
CDR3: CATSGWGRSKTPMNTEAFF

J: TRBJ1-5
V: TRBV4-3
D: .
size: .
DNA: TGCGCCAGCAGCCCCGGGGTCGGGGCTGCAGGAACCCAGCATTTT
CDR3: CASSPGVGAAGTQHF

J: TRBJ1-1
V: TRBV7-6
D: TRBD1
size: .
DNA: TGTGCCAGCAGCTTTACAGGGGGCCACGGGAACACTGAAGCTTTCTTT
CDR3: CASSFTGGHGNTEAFF

J: TRBJ2-7
V: TRBV6-2/TRBV6-3
D: .
size: few
DNA: TGTGCCAGCAGTTACGGACTGATCTACGAGCAGTACTTC
CDR3: CASSYGLIYEQYF

J: TRBJ2-4
V: TRBV28
D: .
size: few
DNA: TGTGCCAGCAGTTCCGTATCCCCTAGTCCTCTAGCCAAAAACATTCAGTACTTC
CDR3: CASSSVSPSPLAKNIQYF

J: TRBJ2-7
V: TRBV11-2
D: .
size: few
DNA: TGTGCCAGCAGCCCGGGACCGAACGGGCAGTACTTC
CDR3: CASSPGPNGQYF

J: TRBJ2-7
V: TRBV20-1
D: TRBD2
size: .
DNA: TGCAGTGCTCAACTAGCGGGGGTCTACGAGCAGTACTTC
CDR3: CSAQLAGVYEQYF

J: TRBJ1-1
V: TRBV7-8
D: .
size: few
DNA: TGTGCCAGCAGCTTGCCCGGAATCTACCCCCTACGCGCTGAAGCTTTCTTT
CDR3: CASSLPGIYPLRAEAFF

J: TRBJ2-2
V: TRBV4-1
D: TRBD2
size: few
DNA: TGCGCCAGCAGCGCAGCCGGGACTAGCGGGGGGGTCGGGGAGCTGTTTTTT
CDR3: CASSAAGTSGGVGELFF